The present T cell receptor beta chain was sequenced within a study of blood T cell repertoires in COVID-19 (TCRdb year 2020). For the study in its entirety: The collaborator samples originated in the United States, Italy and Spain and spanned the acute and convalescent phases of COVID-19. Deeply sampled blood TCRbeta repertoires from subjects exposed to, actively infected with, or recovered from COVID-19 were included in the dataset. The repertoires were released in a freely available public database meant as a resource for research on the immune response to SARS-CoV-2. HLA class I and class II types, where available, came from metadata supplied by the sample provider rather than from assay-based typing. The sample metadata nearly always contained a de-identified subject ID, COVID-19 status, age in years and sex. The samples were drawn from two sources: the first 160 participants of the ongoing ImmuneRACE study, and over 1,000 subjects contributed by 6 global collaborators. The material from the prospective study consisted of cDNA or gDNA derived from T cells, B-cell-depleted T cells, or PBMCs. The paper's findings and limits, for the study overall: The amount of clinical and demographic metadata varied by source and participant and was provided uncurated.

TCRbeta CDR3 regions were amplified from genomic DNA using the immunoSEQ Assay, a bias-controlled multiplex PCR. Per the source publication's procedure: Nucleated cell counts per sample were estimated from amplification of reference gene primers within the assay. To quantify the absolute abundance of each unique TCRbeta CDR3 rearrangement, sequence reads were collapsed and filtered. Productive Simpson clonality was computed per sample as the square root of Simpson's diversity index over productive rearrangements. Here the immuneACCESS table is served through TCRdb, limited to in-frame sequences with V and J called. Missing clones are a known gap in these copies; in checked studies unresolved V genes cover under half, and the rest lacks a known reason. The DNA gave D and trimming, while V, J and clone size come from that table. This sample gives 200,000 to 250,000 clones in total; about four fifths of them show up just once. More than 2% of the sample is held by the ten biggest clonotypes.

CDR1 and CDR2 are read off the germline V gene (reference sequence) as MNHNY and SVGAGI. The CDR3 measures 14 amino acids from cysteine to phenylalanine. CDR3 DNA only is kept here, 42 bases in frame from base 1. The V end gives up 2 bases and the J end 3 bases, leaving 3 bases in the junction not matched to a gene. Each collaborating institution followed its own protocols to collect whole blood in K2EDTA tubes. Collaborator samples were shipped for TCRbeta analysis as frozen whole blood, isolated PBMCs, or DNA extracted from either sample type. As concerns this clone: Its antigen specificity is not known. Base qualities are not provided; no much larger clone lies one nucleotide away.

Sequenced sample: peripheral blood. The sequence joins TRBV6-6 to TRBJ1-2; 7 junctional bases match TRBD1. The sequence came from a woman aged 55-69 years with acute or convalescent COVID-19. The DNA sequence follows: TGTGCCAGCAGTTACGACAGGGCCTACTATGGCTACACCTTC. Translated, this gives CASSYDRAYYGYTF.